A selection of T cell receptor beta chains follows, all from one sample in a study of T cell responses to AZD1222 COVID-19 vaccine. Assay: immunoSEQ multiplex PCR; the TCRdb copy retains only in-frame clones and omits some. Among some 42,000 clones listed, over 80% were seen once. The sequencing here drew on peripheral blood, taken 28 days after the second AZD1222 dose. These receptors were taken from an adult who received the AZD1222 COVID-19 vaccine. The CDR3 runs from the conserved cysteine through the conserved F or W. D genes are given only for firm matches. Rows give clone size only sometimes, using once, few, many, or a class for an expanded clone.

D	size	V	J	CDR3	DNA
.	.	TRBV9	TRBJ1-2	CASSVENYGYTF	TGTGCCAGCAGCGTAGAGAACTATGGCTACACCTTC
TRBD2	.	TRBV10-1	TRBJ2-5	CASSETKRGAKQETQYF	TGCGCCAGCAGTGAGACAAAGCGGGGGGCTAAACAAGAGACCCAGTACTTC
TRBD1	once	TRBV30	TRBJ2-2	CAWSRDRGVANTGELFF	TGTGCCTGGAGCAGGGACAGGGGAGTTGCGAACACCGGGGAGCTGTTTTTT
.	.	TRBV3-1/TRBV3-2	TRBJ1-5	CASSQDVGNNQPQHF	TGTGCCAGCAGCCAAGATGTGGGAAACAATCAGCCCCAGCATTTT
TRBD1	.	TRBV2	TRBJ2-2	CARNRGTNTGELFF	TGTGCCCGCAACAGGGGTACGAACACCGGGGAGCTGTTTTTT
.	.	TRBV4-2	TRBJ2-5	CASSQVGAQETQYF	TGTGCCAGCAGCCAAGTTGGGGCCCAAGAGACCCAGTACTTC
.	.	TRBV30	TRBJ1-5	CAWSSGPNQPQHF	TGTGCCTGGAGCTCGGGCCCTAATCAGCCCCAGCATTTT
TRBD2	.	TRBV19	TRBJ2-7	CASSKVTSDYEQYF	TGTGCCAGTAGTAAGGTGACTAGCGACTACGAGCAGTACTTC
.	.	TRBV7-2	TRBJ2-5	CASSHSSRYETQYF	TGTGCCAGCAGCCACTCGTCTAGGTACGAGACCCAGTACTTC
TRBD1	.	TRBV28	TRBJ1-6	CASRSGTAYNSPLHF	TGTGCCAGCAGGTCCGGGACAGCCTATAATTCACCCCTCCACTTT
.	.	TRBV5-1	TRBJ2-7	CASSLFVTGKAYEQYF	TGCGCCAGCAGCTTGTTCGTTACAGGGAAGGCCTACGAGCAGTACTTC
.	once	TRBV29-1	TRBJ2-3	CSVAGENTDTQYF	TGCAGCGTTGCGGGGGAGAACACAGATACGCAGTATTTT
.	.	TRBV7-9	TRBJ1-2	CASSLDIWGYTF	TGTGCCAGCAGCTTAGACATCTGGGGCTACACCTTC
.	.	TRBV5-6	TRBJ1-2	CASSLKTNYGYTF	TGTGCCAGCAGCTTGAAGACTAACTATGGCTACACCTTC
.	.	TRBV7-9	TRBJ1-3	CASSFGSAGGRNTIYF	TGTGCCAGCAGCTTTGGATCAGCCGGGGGAAGAAACACCATATATTTT
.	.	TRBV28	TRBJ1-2	CASSRPGSGYTF	TGTGCCAGCAGTCGTCCGGGGAGTGGCTACACCTTC
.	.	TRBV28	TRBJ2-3	CASSLRDTQYF	TGTGCCAGCAGTTTAAGGGATACGCAGTATTTT
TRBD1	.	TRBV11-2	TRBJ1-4	CASSSRGTGLEKLFF	TGTGCCAGCAGCTCTCGCGGGACAGGGCTGGAAAAACTGTTTTTT
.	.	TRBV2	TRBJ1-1	CASVGRARNTEAFF	TGTGCCAGCGTTGGCAGGGCGAGGAACACTGAAGCTTTCTTT
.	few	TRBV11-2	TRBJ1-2	CASSLGGSYGYTF	TGTGCCAGCAGCTTAGGAGGCAGCTATGGCTACACCTTC
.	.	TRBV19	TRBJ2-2	CASRVPGLGTGELFF	TGTGCCAGTAGAGTGCCAGGGTTGGGCACCGGGGAGCTGTTTTTT
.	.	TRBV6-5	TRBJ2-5	CASSYSGQARRETQYF	TGTGCCAGCAGTTACTCAGGGCAGGCCCGCCGGGAGACCCAGTACTTC
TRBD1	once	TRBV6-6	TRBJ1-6	CASSPGKGASYNSPLHF	TGTGCCAGCAGTCCCGGAAAGGGGGCCTCCTATAATTCACCCCTCCACTTT
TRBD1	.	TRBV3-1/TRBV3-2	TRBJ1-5	CASSQAGTGGSQNQPQHF	TGTGCCAGCAGCCAAGCCGGGACAGGGGGGAGTCAAAATCAGCCCCAGCATTTT
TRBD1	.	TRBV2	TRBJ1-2	CASSTDRGYGYTF	TGTGCCAGCAGTACCGACAGGGGCTATGGCTACACCTTC
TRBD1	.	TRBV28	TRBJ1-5	CASSSRTGRLGQPQHF	TGTGCCAGCAGTTCCCGGACAGGCAGGTTGGGTCAGCCCCAGCATTTT
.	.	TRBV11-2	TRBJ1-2	CASSLGGQIYGYTF	TGTGCCAGCAGCTTAGGAGGACAGATCTATGGCTACACCTTC
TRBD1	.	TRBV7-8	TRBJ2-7	CASSVPRGQGRFDEQYF	TGTGCCAGCAGCGTTCCCAGGGGACAGGGAAGATTCGACGAGCAGTACTTC
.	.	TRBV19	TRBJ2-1	CASTSRGGNSYNEQFF	TGTGCCAGTACCTCAAGGGGGGGGAACTCCTACAATGAGCAGTTCTTC
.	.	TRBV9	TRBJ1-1	CASSVVGANTEAFF	TGTGCCAGCAGCGTAGTTGGAGCGAACACTGAAGCTTTCTTT
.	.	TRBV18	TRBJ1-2	CASSLEQGSYGYTF	TGTGCCAGCTCCCTCGAGCAGGGGAGCTATGGCTACACCTTC
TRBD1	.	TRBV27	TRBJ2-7	CASSTRGTGPYEQYF	TGTGCCAGCAGTACAAGGGGGACAGGACCCTACGAGCAGTACTTC
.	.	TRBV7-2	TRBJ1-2	CASSPPGRINYGYTF	TGTGCCAGCAGCCCACCAGGCCGGATCAACTATGGCTACACCTTC
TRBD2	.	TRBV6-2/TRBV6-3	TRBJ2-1	CASSRAGGHTYNEQFF	TGTGCCAGCAGTAGGGCGGGGGGGCACACCTACAATGAGCAGTTCTTC
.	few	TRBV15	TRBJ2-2	CATSRSGTGELFF	TGTGCCACCAGCAGATCAGGGACCGGGGAGCTGTTTTTT
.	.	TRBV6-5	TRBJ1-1	CASNSDMNTEAFF	TGTGCCAGCAATTCGGACATGAACACTGAAGCTTTCTTT
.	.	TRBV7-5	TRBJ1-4	CARSFWARGATNEKLFF	.
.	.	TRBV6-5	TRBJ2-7	CASSPTYTSYEQYF	TGTGCCAGCAGCCCGACCTACACCTCCTACGAGCAGTACTTC
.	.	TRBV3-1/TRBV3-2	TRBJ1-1	CASSLRGNTEAFF	TGTGCCAGCAGCCTGCGGGGGAACACTGAAGCTTTCTTT
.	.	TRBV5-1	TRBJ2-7	CASSSRREQYF	TGCGCCAGCAGCTCTCGCCGGGAGCAGTACTTC
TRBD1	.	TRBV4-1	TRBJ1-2	CASSPPQGIRGYTF	TGCGCCAGCAGCCCTCCACAGGGGATAAGGGGCTACACCTTC
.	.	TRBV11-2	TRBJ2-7	CASSFRGLRRGSEQYF	TGTGCCAGCAGCTTCCGAGGACTCCGGCGGGGTAGCGAGCAGTACTTC
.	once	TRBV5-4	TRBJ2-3	CASTPIRGNTDTQYF	TGTGCCAGCACCCCCATCCGGGGAAACACAGATACGCAGTATTTT
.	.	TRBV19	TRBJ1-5	CASSIDPGRGNQPQHF	TGTGCCAGTAGTATAGACCCAGGGAGAGGGAATCAGCCCCAGCATTTT
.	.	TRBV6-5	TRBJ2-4	CASSFSKNIQYF	TGTGCCAGCAGTTTCTCTAAAAACATTCAGTACTTC
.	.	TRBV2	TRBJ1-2	CASRQANNYGYTF	TGTGCCAGCAGACAGGCAAATAACTATGGCTACACCTTC
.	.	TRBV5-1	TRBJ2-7	CASSLALGQAYEQYF	TGCGCCAGCAGCTTGGCCCTAGGGCAGGCCTACGAGCAGTACTTC
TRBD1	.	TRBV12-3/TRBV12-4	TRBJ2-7	CASRDRGDYEQYF	TGTGCCAGCAGGGACAGGGGGGACTACGAGCAGTACTTC
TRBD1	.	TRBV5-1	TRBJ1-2	CASSPRGRTGENYGYTF	TGCGCCAGCAGCCCACGTGGGAGGACAGGGGAGAACTATGGCTACACCTTC
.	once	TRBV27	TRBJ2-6	CASSPLAGANVLTF	TGTGCCAGCAGTCCCCTGGCCGGGGCCAACGTCCTGACTTTC
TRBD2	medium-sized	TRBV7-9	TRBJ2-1	CASSTSGGPHNEQFF	TGTGCCAGCAGCACTAGCGGGGGGCCTCACAATGAGCAGTTCTTC
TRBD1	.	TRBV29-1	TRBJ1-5	CSAGTGLNQPQHF	TGCAGCGCTGGGACAGGTCTCAATCAGCCCCAGCATTTT
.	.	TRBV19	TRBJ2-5	CASSMGASGETQYF	TGTGCCAGTAGTATGGGCGCCTCTGGGGAGACCCAGTACTTC
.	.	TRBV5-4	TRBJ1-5	CASSLYGNQPQHF	TGTGCCAGCAGCTTGTACGGCAATCAGCCCCAGCATTTT
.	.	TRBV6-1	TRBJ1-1	CASSEAGQFNTEAFF	TGTGCCAGCAGTGAAGCCGGACAGTTTAACACTGAAGCTTTCTTT
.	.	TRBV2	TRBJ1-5	CASRGPLGTQPQHF	TGTGCCAGCAGGGGACCCCTGGGTACTCAGCCCCAGCATTTT
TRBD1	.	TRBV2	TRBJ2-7	CASSGSGRTGRYF	TGTGCCAGCAGTGGAAGTGGAAGGACAGGTCGGTACTTC
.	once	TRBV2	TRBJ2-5	CASRRSGQFQETQYF	TGTGCCAGCAGGAGAAGCGGGCAGTTCCAAGAGACCCAGTACTTC
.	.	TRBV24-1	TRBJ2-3	CATQMGADTQYF	TGTGCCACTCAGATGGGGGCAGATACGCAGTATTTT
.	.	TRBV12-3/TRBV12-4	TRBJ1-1	CASSLAGKAFF	TGTGCCAGCAGTTTAGCGGGGAAAGCTTTCTTT